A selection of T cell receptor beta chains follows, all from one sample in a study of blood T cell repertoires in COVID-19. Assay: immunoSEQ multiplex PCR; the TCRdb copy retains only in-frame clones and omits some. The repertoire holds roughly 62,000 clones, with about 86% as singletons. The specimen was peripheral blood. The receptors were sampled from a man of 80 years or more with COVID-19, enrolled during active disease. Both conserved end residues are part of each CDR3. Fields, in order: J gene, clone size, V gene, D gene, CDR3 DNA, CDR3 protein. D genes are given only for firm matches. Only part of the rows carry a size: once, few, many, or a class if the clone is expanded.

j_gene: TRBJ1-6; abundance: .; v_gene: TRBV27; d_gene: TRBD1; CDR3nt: TGTGCCAGCATTAAGACAGGGGCGTATAATTCACCCCTCCACTTT; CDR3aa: CASIKTGAYNSPLHF
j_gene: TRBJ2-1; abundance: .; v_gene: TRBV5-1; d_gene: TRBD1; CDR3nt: TGCGCCAGCCGCGACCAGGGGGCGACCTACAATGAGCAGTTCTTC; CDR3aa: CASRDQGATYNEQFF
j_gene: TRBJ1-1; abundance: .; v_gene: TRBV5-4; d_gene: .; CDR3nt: TGTGCCAGCAGATCAGGGTCGCAAAACACTGAAGCTTTCTTT; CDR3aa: CASRSGSQNTEAFF
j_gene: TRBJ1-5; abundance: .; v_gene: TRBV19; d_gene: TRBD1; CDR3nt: TGTGCCAGTAGTCCCCCAAGTAGCCCAGGGGGGCCCCAGCATTTT; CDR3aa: CASSPPSSPGGPQHF
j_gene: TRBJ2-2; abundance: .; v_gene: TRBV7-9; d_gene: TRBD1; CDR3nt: TGTGCCAGCAGCTTAGCGGTACAGGGGGCCGGGGAGCTGTTTTTT; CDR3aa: CASSLAVQGAGELFF
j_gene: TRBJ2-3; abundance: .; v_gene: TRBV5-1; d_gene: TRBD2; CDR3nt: TGCGCCAGCAGCCTCGGACTAGCCGCGTCCACAGATACGCAGTATTTT; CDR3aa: CASSLGLAASTDTQYF
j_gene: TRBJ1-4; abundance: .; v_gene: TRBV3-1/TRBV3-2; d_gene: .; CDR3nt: TGTGCCAGCAGCCCGTCCGGGGCTAATGAAAAACTGTTTTTT; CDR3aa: CASSPSGANEKLFF
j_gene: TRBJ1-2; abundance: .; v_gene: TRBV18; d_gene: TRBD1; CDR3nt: TGTGCCAGCTCACCAACAGGGGACTATGGCTACACCTTC; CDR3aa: CASSPTGDYGYTF
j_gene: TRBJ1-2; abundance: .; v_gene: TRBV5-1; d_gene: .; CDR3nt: TGCGCCAGCGCGTCCGGGCAGGGGATAACTAACTATGGCTACACCTTC; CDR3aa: CASASGQGITNYGYTF
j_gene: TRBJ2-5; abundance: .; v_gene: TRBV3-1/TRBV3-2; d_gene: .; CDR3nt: TGTGCCAGCAGCCAACTCGAGACCCAGTACTTC; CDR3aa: CASSQLETQYF
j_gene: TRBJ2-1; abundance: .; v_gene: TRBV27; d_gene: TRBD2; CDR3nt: TGTGCCAGCCTTCCCGTGGCGGGAGGTCTCGATGAGCAGTTCTTC; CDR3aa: CASLPVAGGLDEQFF
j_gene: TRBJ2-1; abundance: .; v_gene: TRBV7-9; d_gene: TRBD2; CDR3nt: TGTGCCAGCACCCCTCCGGTCGGACTAGCGGGGTTGTCCTACAATGAGCAGTTCTTC; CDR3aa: CASTPPVGLAGLSYNEQFF
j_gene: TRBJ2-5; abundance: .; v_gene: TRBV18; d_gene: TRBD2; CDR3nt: TGTGCCAGCTCCCGACAGACTAGCGGGAGGTCTGAGACCCAGTACTTC; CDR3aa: CASSRQTSGRSETQYF
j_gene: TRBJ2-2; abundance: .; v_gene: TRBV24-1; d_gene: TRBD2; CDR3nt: TGTGCCACCGGGAGGGAACGAACCGGGGAGCTGTTTTTT; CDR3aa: CATGRERTGELFF
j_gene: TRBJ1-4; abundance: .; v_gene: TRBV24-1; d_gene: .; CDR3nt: TGTGCCACCAGTGACCCCTCGGGGTCAACTAATGAAAAACTGTTTTTT; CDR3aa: CATSDPSGSTNEKLFF
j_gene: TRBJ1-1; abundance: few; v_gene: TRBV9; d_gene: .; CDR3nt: TGTGCCAGCAGCGTAGTCTTGAACACTGAAGCTTTCTTT; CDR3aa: CASSVVLNTEAFF